The 5 T cell receptor beta chains reported below all come from one sample, sequenced in a study of T cell changes during pregnancy in multiple sclerosis. Measured with immunoSEQ multiplex PCR; TCRdb has only the in-frame clones, and not every one. Of 65,000 to 90,000 clones in the sample, about 90% were seen once. The specimen comprised PBMCs, sampled in the first trimester of pregnancy. The receptors were gathered from a female donor in good health, serving as a control in a pregnancy study. Some clones in this sample may be carry-over from other donors' samples.

This clone was observed once. This chain connects TRBV18 to TRBJ2-3; 7 bases are shared with TRBD1. V gave up 5 bases and J gave up 3 bases; unmatched junction bases: 2. Looked up from germline, CDR1 is KGHSH and CDR2 is LQKENI. The CDR3 contains 13 residues. The CDR3 reads CASSADRTDTQYF. Here the CDR3 DNA reads TGTGCCAGCTCAGCGGACAGGACAGATACGCAGTATTTT.

The gene calls are TRBV28 and TRBJ2-1; D is possibly TRBD2 (5 bases). Germline V gene data show CDR1 as MDHEN and CDR2 as SYDVKM. V was clipped by 2 bases and J by 7 bases, with 6 bases between them. CDR3 length: 12 residues. CDR3 in amino acids: CASSLRENEQFF. The CDR3 DNA is TGTGCCAGCAGTTTAAGGGAGAATGAGCAGTTCTTC.

The CDR3 DNA reads as TGTGCCAGCAGGCGGACAGGGCTTACCAGTAGGAAAGAGACCCAGTACTTC. Its protein product is CASRRTGLTSRKETQYF. The V and J genes are TRBV28 and TRBJ2-5; 8 positions match TRBD1. Germline lookup yields CDR1 MDHEN and CDR2 SYDVKM. The CDR3 runs 17 residues. The V gene end was trimmed by 6 bases and the J gene end by 3 bases; junction bases not matched to a gene: 15.

The rearrangement joins TRBV25-1 to TRBJ1-1; tentative D call: TRBD1 (6 bases). Trimming pared 3 bases from V and 7 bases from J, leaving 15 bases between. The CDR3 contains 14 residues. The V gene's germline CDR1 is MGHDK and CDR2 SYGVNS. The CDR3 coding sequence is TGTGCCAGCAGTGAGGCGGGCAGGGGCTTTGAAGCTTTCTTT. Its translation is CASSEAGRGFEAFF. The complete variable domain, with remaining parts taken from reference TRBV25-1 and TRBJ1-1, reads EADIYQTPRYLVIGTGKKITLECSQTMGHDKMYWYQQDPGMELHLIHYSYGVNSTEKGDLSSESTVSRIRTEHFPLTLESARPSHTSQYLCASSEAGRGFEAFFGQGTRLTVV.

The chain recombines TRBV2 with TRBJ2-3; no firm D call. V dropped 8 bases and J dropped 6 bases, with 9 bases sitting between them. There are 11 residues in the CDR3. The V gene's germline CDR1 is SNHLY and CDR2 FYNNEI. The CDR3 nucleotides are TGTGCCAGCGCGGTGAGGGATACGCAGTATTTT. It codes for CASAVRDTQYF.